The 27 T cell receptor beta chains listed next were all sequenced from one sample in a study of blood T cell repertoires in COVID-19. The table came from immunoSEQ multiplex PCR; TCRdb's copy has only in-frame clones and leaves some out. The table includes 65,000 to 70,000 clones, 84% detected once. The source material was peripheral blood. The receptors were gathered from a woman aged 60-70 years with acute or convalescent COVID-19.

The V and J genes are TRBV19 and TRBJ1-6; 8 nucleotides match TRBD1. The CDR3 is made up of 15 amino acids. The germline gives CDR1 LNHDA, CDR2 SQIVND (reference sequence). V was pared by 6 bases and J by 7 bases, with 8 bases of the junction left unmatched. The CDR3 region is CASRGNRGWNSPLHF. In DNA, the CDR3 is TGTGCCAGTAGGGGAAACAGGGGGTGGAATTCACCCCTCCACTTT.

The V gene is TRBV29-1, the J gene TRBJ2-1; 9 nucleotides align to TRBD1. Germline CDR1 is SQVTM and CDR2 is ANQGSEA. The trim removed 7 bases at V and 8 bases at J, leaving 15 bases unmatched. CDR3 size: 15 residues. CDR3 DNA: TGCAGCGCACCTTCATTGACAGGGGGTGGGGATGAGCAGTTCTTC. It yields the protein CSAPSLTGGGDEQFF.

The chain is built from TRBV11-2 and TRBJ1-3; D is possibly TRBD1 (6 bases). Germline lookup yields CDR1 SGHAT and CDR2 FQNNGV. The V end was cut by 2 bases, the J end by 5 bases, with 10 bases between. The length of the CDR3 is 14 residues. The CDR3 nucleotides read TGTGCCAGCAGCTTATTGGGACAAAGAAACACCATATATTTT. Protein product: CASSLLGQRNTIYF.

CDR3 nucleotide sequence: TGTGCCAGCAGTATTGGCGGCGAGCAGTACTTC. Its protein product is CASSIGGEQYF. J is TRBJ2-7 and V is TRBV25-1, with D hard to call. The CDR3 has 11 residues. Per germline, CDR1 MGHDK and CDR2 SYGVNS. With 5 bases removed from V and 6 bases from J, the gap between germline ends came to 8 bases.

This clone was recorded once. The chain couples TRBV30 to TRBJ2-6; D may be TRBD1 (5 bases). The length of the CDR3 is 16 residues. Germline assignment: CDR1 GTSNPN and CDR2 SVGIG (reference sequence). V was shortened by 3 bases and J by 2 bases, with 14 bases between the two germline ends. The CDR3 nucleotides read TGTGCCTGGAGCAGGCAGGGCTGGGCTGGGGCCAACGTCCTGACTTTC. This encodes CAWSRQGWAGANVLTF.

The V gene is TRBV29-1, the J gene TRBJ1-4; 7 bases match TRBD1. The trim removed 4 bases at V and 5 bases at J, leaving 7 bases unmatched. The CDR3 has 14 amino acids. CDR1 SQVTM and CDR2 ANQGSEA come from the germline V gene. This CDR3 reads CSVGGDSSNEKLFF. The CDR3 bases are TGCAGCGTTGGGGGGGACAGCTCAAATGAAAAACTGTTTTTT.

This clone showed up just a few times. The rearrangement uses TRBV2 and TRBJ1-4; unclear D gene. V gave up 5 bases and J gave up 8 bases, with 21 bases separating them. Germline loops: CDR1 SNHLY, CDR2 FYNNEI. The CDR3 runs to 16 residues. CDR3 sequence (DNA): TGTGCCAGCAGTCCACGGTCCGCGGGAGTGATCGAAAAACTGTTTTTT. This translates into CASSPRSAGVIEKLFF.

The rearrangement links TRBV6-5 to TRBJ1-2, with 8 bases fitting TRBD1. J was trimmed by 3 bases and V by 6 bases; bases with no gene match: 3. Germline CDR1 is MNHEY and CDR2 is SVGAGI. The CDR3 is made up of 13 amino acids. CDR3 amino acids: CASSPGGDYGYTF. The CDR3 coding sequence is TGTGCCAGCAGCCCAGGGGGCGACTATGGCTACACCTTC.

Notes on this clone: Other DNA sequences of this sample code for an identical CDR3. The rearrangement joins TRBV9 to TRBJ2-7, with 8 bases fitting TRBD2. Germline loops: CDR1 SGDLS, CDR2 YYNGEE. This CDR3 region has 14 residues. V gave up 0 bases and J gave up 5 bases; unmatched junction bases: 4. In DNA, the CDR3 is TGTGCCAGCAGCGTAGCCGCGGGGGGCAACGAGCAGTACTTC. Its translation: CASSVAAGGNEQYF.

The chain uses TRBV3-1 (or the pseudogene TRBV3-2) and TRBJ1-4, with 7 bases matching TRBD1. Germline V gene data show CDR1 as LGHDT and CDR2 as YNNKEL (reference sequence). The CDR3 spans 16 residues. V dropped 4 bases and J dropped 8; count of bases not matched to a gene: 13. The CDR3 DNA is TGTGCCAGCAGCCCTCGGACAGGCTCAGCGGGCGAAAAACTGTTTTTT. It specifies CASSPRTGSAGEKLFF.

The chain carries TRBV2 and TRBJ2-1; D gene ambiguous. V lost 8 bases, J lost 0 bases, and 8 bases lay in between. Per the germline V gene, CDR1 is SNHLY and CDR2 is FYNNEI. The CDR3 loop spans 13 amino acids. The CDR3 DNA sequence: TGTGCCAGCGTTGACATCTCCTACAATGAGCAGTTCTTC. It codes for CASVDISYNEQFF.

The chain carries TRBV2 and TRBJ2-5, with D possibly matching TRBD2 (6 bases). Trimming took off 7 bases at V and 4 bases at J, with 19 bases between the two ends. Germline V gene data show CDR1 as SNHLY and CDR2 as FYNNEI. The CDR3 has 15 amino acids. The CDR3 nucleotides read TGTGCCAGCAAACCATCGTGGGGAGGCTCAGAGACCCAGTACTTC. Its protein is CASKPSWGGSETQYF.

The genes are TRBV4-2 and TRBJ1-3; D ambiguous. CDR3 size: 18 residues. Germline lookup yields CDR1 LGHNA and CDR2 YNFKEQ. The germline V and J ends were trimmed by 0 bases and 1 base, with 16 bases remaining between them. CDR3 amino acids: CASSQDSRGAFSGNTIYF. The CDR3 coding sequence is TGTGCCAGCAGCCAAGATTCACGGGGAGCCTTTTCTGGAAACACCATATATTTT.

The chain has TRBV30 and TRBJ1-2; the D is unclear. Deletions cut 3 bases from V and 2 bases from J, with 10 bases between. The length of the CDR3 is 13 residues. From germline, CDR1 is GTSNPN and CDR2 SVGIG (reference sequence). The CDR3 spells CAWRLGPNYGYTF. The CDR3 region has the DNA TGTGCCTGGAGACTGGGCCCCAACTATGGCTACACCTTC.

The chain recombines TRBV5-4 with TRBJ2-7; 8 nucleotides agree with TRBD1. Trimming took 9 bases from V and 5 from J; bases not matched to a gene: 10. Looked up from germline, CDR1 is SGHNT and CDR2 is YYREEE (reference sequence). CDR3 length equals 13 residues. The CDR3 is CATRQGLINEQYF. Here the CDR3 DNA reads TGTGCCACCCGACAGGGGCTAATCAACGAGCAGTACTTC. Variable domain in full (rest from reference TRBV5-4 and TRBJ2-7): ETGVTQSPTHLIKTRGQQVTLRCSSQSGHNTVSWYQQALGQGPQFIFQYYREEENGRGNFPPRFSGLQFPNYSSELNVNALELDDSALYLCATRQGLINEQYFGPGTRLTVT.

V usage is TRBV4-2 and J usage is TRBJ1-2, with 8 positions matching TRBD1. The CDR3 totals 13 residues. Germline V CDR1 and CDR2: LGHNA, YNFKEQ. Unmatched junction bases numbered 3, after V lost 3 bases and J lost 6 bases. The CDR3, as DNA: TGTGCCAGCAGCCAGGACAGGGACGATGGCTACACCTTC. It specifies CASSQDRDDGYTF.

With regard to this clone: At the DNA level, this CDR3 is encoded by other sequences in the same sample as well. The CDR3 DNA reads TGTGCCAGCAGCCAAAGAGGGCGGGAGACCCAGTACTTC. Its translation: CASSQRGRETQYF. The chain employs TRBV3-1 (or the pseudogene TRBV3-2) and TRBJ2-5, with D tentatively TRBD2 (5 bases). Trimming left V 2 bases short and J 5 bases short, with 9 bases between. CDR1 is LGHDT and CDR2 is YNNKEL in the germline V gene (reference sequence). The CDR3 runs 13 residues.

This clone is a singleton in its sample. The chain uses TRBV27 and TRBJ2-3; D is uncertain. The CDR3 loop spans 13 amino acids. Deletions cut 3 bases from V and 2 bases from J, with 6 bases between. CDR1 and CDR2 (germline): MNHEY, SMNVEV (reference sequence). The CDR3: CASSFWLTDTQYF. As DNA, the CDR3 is TGTGCCAGCAGTTTTTGGCTCACAGATACGCAGTATTTT.

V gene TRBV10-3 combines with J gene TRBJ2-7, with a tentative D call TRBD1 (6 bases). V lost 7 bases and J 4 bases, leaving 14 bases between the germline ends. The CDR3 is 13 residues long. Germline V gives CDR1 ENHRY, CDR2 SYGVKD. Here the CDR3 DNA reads TGTGCCATCAAGCCAGGGGAATTGTACGAGCAGTACTTC. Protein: CAIKPGELYEQYF.

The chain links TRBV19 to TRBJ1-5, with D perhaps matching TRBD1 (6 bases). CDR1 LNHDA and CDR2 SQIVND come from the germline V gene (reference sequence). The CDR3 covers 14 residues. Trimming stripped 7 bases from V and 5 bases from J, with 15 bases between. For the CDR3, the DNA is TGTGCCAGTACCCTCGACAGGACGTATCAGCCCCAGCATTTT. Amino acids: CASTLDRTYQPQHF.

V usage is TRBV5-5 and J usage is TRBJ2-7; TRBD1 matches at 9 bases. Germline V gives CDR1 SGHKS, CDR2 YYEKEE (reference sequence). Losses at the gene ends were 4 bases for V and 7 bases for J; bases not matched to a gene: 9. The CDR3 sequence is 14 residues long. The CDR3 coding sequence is TGTGCCAGCAGCCCCCCGGGACAGGGTCGGGAGCAGTACTTC. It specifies CASSPPGQGREQYF.

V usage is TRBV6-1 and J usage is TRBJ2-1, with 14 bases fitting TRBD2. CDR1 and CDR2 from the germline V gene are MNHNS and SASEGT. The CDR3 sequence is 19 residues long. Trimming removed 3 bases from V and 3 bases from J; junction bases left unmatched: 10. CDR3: CASSEGRLAGGPSYNEQFF. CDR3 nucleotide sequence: TGTGCCAGCAGTGAGGGGCGACTAGCGGGGGGGCCTAGCTACAATGAGCAGTTCTTC.

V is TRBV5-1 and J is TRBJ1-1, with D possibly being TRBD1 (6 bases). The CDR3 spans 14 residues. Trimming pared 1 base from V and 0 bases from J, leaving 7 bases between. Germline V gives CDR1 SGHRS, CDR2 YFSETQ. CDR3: CASSLQGMNTEAFF. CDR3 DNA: TGCGCCAGCAGCTTGCAGGGGATGAACACTGAAGCTTTCTTT.

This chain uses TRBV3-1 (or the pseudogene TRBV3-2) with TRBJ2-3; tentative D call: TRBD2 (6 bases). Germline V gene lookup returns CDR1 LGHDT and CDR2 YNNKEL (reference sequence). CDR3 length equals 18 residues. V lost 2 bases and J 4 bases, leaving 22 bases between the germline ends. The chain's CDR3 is CASSQLRRGRGGADTQYF. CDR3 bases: TGTGCCAGCAGCCAACTGAGGAGGGGACGGGGTGGGGCAGATACGCAGTATTTT.

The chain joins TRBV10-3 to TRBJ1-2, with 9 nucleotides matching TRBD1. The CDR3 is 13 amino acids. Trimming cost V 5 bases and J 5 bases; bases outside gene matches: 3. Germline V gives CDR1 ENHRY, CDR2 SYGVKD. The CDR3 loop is CAISFDRGYGYTF. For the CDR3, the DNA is TGTGCCATCAGTTTCGACAGGGGGTATGGCTACACCTTC.

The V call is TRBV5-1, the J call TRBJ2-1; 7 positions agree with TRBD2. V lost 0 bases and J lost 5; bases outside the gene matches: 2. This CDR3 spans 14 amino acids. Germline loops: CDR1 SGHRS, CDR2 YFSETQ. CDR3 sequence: CASSLGAGDNEQFF. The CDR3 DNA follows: TGCGCCAGCAGCTTGGGGGCGGGGGACAATGAGCAGTTCTTC.

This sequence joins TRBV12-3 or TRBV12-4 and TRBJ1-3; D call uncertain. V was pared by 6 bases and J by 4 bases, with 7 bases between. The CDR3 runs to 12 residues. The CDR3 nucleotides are TGTGCCAGCAGCTCGCGGGGAAACACCATATATTTT. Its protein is CASSSRGNTIYF.